A selection of T cell receptor beta chains follows, all from one sample in a study of blood T cell repertoires in COVID-19. The method was immunoSEQ multiplex PCR; TCRdb's version includes in-frame clones alone and lacks a portion of them. Of tens of thousands of clones listed, approximately 82% are singletons. The material sequenced was peripheral blood. The source is a human donor in a cohort sampled during active COVID-19. CDR3s include the opening cysteine and the closing phenylalanine or tryptophan. The D gene is left open where the match is weak. The size of a clone is reported for some rows only, either as once, few or many, or as a class for expanded clones.

d_call j_call clone_size v_call cdr3_aa cdr3_nt
TRBD2 TRBJ2-5 . TRBV11-2 CASTDRAGGPTQYF TGTGCCAGCACCGATCGGGCGGGAGGACCGACCCAGTACTTC
. TRBJ2-3 . TRBV7-2 CASSLRASEATQYF TGTGCCAGCAGCTTACGGGCTAGCGAGGCTACGCAGTATTTT
. TRBJ2-7 . TRBV5-1 CASSSPTGGRSYEQYF TGCGCCAGCAGCTCGCCCACTGGGGGCCGTTCCTACGAGCAGTACTTC
. TRBJ2-3 . TRBV19 CASRSGAIDTQYF TGTGCCAGCAGGTCTGGGGCCATAGATACGCAGTATTTT
TRBD1 TRBJ1-4 . TRBV6-2/TRBV6-3 CASSPGQVGEKLFF TGTGCCAGCAGTCCGGGACAGGTCGGTGAAAAACTGTTTTTT
TRBD2 TRBJ2-5 . TRBV5-8 CASTPQTGAGGSQETQYF TGTGCCAGCACCCCACAGACTGGAGCGGGAGGTTCCCAAGAGACCCAGTACTTC
TRBD1 TRBJ1-4 . TRBV27 CASSFSGTGIEKLFF TGTGCCAGCAGTTTTTCCGGGACAGGAATAGAAAAACTGTTTTTT
TRBD2 TRBJ2-5 once TRBV4-2 CASSQVGGGEETQYF TGTGCCAGCAGCCAAGTCGGGGGGGGTGAAGAGACCCAGTACTTC
. TRBJ1-1 . TRBV5-1 CASSLGPGGFGTEAFF TGCGCCAGCAGCTTGGGGCCCGGGGGATTTGGCACTGAAGCTTTCTTT
TRBD1 TRBJ1-5 few TRBV28 CASLPGGTGQYQPQHF TGTGCCAGCCTCCCAGGGGGTACAGGGCAATATCAGCCCCAGCATTTT
. TRBJ1-4 . TRBV18 CASSPSQGLNEKLFF TGTGCCAGCTCCCCCTCCCAGGGGCTTAATGAAAAACTGTTTTTT
. TRBJ2-5 . TRBV7-8 CASSLAGGRQETQYF TGTGCCAGCAGCTTAGCGGGAGGCAGGCAAGAGACCCAGTACTTC
. TRBJ1-3 few TRBV5-1 CASSLSGVIGNTIYF TGCGCCAGCAGCTTATCAGGGGTAATTGGAAACACCATATATTTT
. TRBJ1-4 . TRBV2 CASRVTGLTNEKLFF TGTGCCAGCAGAGTAACAGGGTTAACTAATGAAAAACTGTTTTTT
TRBD1 TRBJ1-2 . TRBV2 CASSEIPSTGVDYGYTF TGTGCCAGCAGTGAAATCCCCTCGACAGGGGTAGACTATGGCTACACCTTC
TRBD1 TRBJ1-1 few TRBV5-1 CASSLGQGARNTEAFF TGCGCCAGCAGCTTAGGACAGGGGGCGCGGAACACTGAAGCTTTCTTT
TRBD1 TRBJ2-7 . TRBV5-1 CASSLGDRAHSYEQYF TGCGCCAGCAGCTTGGGGGACAGGGCCCACTCCTACGAGCAGTACTTC
. TRBJ2-7 few TRBV6-1 CASSETDPWEQYF TGTGCCAGCAGTGAAACAGACCCGTGGGAGCAGTACTTC
. TRBJ2-6 . TRBV3-1/TRBV3-2 CASSQWTSGAGANVLTF TGTGCCAGCAGCCAATGGACCTCAGGGGCTGGGGCCAACGTCCTGACTTTC
TRBD1 TRBJ2-2 . TRBV7-6 CASSLEGGDRPSLTGELFF TGTGCCAGCAGCTTAGAGGGTGGGGACAGGCCTTCGTTGACCGGGGAGCTGTTTTTT
TRBD1 TRBJ1-6 . TRBV3-1/TRBV3-2 CASSQPGTGDSPLHF TGTGCCAGCAGCCAACCCGGGACAGGGGATTCACCCCTCCACTTT
. TRBJ2-3 . TRBV24-1 CATSGSPEGEPDTQYF TGTGCCACCAGTGGTTCCCCTGAGGGGGAACCAGATACGCAGTATTTT
TRBD2 TRBJ2-1 . TRBV7-2 CASSLAAGRAEHEQFF TGTGCCAGCAGCTTAGCGGCCGGGAGGGCCGAGCATGAGCAGTTCTTC
TRBD2 TRBJ2-7 . TRBV7-2 CASSYSGTSGGDTYEQYF TGTGCCAGCAGCTACTCGGGGACTAGCGGGGGAGATACCTACGAGCAGTACTTC
. TRBJ2-7 . TRBV27 CASSSRDSTYEQYF TGTGCCAGCAGTTCCCGGGACTCAACCTACGAGCAGTACTTC